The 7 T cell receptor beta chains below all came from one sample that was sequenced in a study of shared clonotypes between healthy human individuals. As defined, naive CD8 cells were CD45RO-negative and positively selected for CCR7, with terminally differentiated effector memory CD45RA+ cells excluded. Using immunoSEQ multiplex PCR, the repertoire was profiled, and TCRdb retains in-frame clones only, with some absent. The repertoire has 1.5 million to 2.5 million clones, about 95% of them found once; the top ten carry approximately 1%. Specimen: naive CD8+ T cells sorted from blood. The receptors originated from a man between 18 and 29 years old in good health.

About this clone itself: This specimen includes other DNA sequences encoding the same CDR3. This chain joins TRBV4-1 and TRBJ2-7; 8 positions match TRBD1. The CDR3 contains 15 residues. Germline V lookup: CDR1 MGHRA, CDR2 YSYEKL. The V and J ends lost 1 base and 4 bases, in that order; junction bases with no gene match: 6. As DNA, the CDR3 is TGCGCCAGCAGCCAAGGGACAGGGAAGAGTTACGAGCAGTACTTC. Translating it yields CASSQGTGKSYEQYF.

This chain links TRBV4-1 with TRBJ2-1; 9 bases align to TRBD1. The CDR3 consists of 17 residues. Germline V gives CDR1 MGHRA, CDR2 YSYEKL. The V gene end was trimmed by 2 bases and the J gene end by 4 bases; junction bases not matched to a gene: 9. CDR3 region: CASSQLSGTGIYNEQFF. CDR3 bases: TGCGCCAGCAGCCAATTATCCGGGACAGGGATTTACAATGAGCAGTTCTTC.

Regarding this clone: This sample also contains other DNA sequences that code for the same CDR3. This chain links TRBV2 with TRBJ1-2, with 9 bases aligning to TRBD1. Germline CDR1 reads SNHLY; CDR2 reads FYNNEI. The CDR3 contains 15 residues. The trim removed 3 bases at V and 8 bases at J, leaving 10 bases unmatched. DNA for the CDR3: TGTGCCAGCAGTGATAGCCGGGACAGGGCGTACGGCTACACCTTC. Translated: CASSDSRDRAYGYTF.

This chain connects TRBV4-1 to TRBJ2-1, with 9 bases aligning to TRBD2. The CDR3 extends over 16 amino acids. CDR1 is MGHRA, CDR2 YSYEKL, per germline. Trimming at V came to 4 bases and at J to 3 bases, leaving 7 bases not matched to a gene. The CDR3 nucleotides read TGCGCCAGCAGCCTCATAGCGGGGGTCATCTACAATGAGCAGTTCTTC. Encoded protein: CASSLIAGVIYNEQFF.

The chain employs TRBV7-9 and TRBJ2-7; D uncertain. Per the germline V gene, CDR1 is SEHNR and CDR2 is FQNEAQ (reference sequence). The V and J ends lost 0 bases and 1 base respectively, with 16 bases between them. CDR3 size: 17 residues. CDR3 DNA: TGTGCCAGCAGCTTAGCCTCGGAACATATTCGATCCTACGAGCAGTACTTC. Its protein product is CASSLASEHIRSYEQYF. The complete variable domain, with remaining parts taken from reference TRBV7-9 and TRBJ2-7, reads DTGVSQNPRHKITKRGQNVTFRCDPISEHNRLYWYRQTLGQGPEFLTYFQNEAQLEKSRLLSDRFSAERPKGSFSTLEIQRTEQGDSAMYLCASSLASEHIRSYEQYFGPGTRLTVT.

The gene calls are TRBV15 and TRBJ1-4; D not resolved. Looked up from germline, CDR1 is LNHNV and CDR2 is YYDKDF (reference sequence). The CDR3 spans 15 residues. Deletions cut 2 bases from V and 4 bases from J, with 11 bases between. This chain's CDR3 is CATSRPGIFNEKLFF. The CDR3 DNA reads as TGTGCCACCAGCAGACCCGGGATTTTTAATGAAAAACTGTTTTTT.

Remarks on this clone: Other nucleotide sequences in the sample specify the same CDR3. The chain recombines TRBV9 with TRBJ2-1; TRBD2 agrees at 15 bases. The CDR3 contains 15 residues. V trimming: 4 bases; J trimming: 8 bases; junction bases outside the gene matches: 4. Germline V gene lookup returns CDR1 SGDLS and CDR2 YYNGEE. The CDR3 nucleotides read TGTGCCAGCAGCCCGGGACTAGCGGGGGGCGATGAGCAGTTCTTC. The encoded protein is CASSPGLAGGDEQFF.